A single sample is the source of the 30 T cell receptor beta chains below, sequenced in a study of T cell responses to AZD1222 COVID-19 vaccine. The table came from immunoSEQ multiplex PCR; TCRdb's copy has only in-frame clones and leaves some out. The sample contains around 99,000 clones, around nine tenths of which appear only once. The sequences come from peripheral blood, collected on day 0 of AZD1222 vaccination. These TCRs come from an adult in good health.

CDR3 sequence: CASSSNTGELFF. In DNA form, the CDR3 reads TGCGCCAGCAGCTCTAACACCGGGGAGCTGTTTTTT. This rearrangement joins TRBV5-1 to TRBJ2-2, with D unclear. The CDR3 has 12 amino acids. V gave up 3 bases and J gave up 2 bases, with 2 bases separating them. CDR1 SGHRS and CDR2 YFSETQ come from the germline V gene.

The chain uses TRBV25-1 and TRBJ2-1; D tentatively reads TRBD1 or TRBD2 (5 bases each). V lost 1 base and J 2 bases, leaving 9 bases between the germline ends. In germline, CDR1 is MGHDK, CDR2 SYGVNS. The CDR3 runs 15 residues. CDR3 DNA sequence: TGTGCCAGCAGTGAATTCATGGGGGCCTACAATGAGCAGTTCTTC. This gives the protein CASSEFMGAYNEQFF.

The chain links TRBV28 to TRBJ1-6; D remains ambiguous. This CDR3 comprises 14 residues. The germline CDR1 and CDR2 sequences are MDHEN and SYDVKM. The V gene lost 2 bases and the J gene lost 7 bases, with 9 bases spanning the gap. CDR3 region: CASSLNVGNSPLHF. The CDR3 nucleotides are TGTGCCAGCAGTTTAAACGTAGGCAATTCACCCCTCCACTTT.

V and J are TRBV12-3 or TRBV12-4 and TRBJ1-2; TRBD1 is a possible D gene (6 bases). This CDR3 is built from 13 residues. Trimming left V 3 bases short and J 5 bases short, with 10 bases between. Written as DNA, the CDR3 is TGTGCCAGCAGTTTGGGCAGGGGTTATGGCTACACCTTC. Encoded protein: CASSLGRGYGYTF.

The chain carries TRBV18 and TRBJ2-1; 8 nucleotides agree with TRBD2. After removal of 4 bases from V and 0 bases from J, the junction contained 5 bases not matched to a gene. The CDR3 contains 16 residues. Germline assignment: CDR1 KGHSH and CDR2 LQKENI. The CDR3 sequence: CASSLRLATSYNEQFF. CDR3 DNA: TGTGCCAGCTCACTTAGACTAGCGACCTCCTACAATGAGCAGTTCTTC.

This clone has only one observation. The chain couples TRBV13 to TRBJ2-5; D may be TRBD1 or TRBD2 (5 bases each). This CDR3 comprises 16 residues. Germline values: CDR1 PRHDT, CDR2 FYEKMQ (reference sequence). Trimming removed 1 base at V and 3 bases at J, with 15 bases between. CDR3 DNA: TGTGCCAGCAGCTTAGACGTTGGGGGAATAAAAGAGACCCAGTACTTC. Its protein product is CASSLDVGGIKETQYF.

The chain links TRBV11-2 to TRBJ2-7; D not certain. The germline gives CDR1 SGHAT, CDR2 FQNNGV. The CDR3 is 14 amino acids. V was trimmed by 1 base and J by 4 bases, leaving 11 bases between them. The CDR3 region has the DNA TGTGCCAGCAGCTTAGGTAGGGCCGAATACGAGCAGTACTTC. Protein: CASSLGRAEYEQYF.

The chain joins TRBV9 to TRBJ2-5; 11 bases are shared with TRBD2. The CDR3 has 15 residues. J was trimmed by 4 bases and V by 5 bases; bases with no gene match: 7. Germline-derived CDR1 and CDR2 are SGDLS and YYNGEE. CDR3 nucleotide sequence: TGTGCCAGCAGTTTAGCGGGAGGGCCTTTAGAGACCCAGTACTTC. Its translation is CASSLAGGPLETQYF.

J is TRBJ2-7 and V is TRBV6-5, with 8 nucleotides matching TRBD1. CDR3 length equals 15 residues. Germline V gene sequence: CDR1 MNHEY, CDR2 SVGAGI. V shed 6 bases and J 7 bases; nucleotides not matched to a gene: 14. The CDR3 here is CASRRDVSNRGEQYF. Here the CDR3 DNA reads TGTGCCAGCAGGAGGGACGTCTCTAACAGGGGGGAGCAGTACTTC.

This clone showed up just once. The chain links TRBV12-5 to TRBJ1-5, with D uncertain. From germline, CDR1 is LGHNT and CDR2 FRNRAP. Trimming shortened V by 2 bases and J by 5 bases, and 4 bases separated the two germline ends. The CDR3 is 12 amino acids. The CDR3 region has the DNA TGTGCTAGTGGTTTGAATTATCAGCCCCAGCATTTT. This sequence encodes CASGLNYQPQHF.

This chain connects TRBV30 to TRBJ2-5, with unresolved D. The germline gives CDR1 GTSNPN, CDR2 SVGIG (reference sequence). The CDR3 runs 12 residues. Trimming removed 3 bases at V and 1 base at J, with 6 bases between. The CDR3 DNA reads TGTGCCTGGAGCAGGACCCAAGAGACCCAGTACTTC. It codes for CAWSRTQETQYF.

The V and J genes are TRBV10-3 and TRBJ2-7; the D is unclear. Looked up from germline, CDR1 is ENHRY and CDR2 is SYGVKD. The CDR3 covers 16 residues. V lost 0 bases, J lost 2 bases, and 14 bases lay in between. The CDR3 DNA reads TGTGCCATCAGTGAGTCGATGGGTGTGCCTCCCTACGAGCAGTACTTC. It encodes CAISESMGVPPYEQYF.

CDR3 loop: CAWSRVGGSYNSPLHF. CDR3 in DNA: TGTGCCTGGTCCCGGGTTGGGGGTTCCTATAATTCACCCCTCCACTTT. V is TRBV30 and J is TRBJ1-6, with a possible D match to TRBD1 (5 bases). The CDR3 spans 16 residues. V lost 5 bases, J lost 1 base, and 15 bases lay in between. Per the germline V gene, CDR1 is GTSNPN and CDR2 is SVGIG (reference sequence).

This chain links TRBV10-3 with TRBJ1-6, with TRBD1 identical over 7 bases. Germline V CDR1 and CDR2: ENHRY, SYGVKD. J lost 5 bases, V lost 6 bases, and 4 bases had no gene match. The CDR3 runs to 14 residues. As DNA, the CDR3 is TGTGCCATCAGGGGACAGAGTGATAATTCACCCCTCCACTTT. Translated, it gives CAIRGQSDNSPLHF.

The rearrangement uses TRBV5-4 and TRBJ2-1, with D possibly being TRBD2 (6 bases). The CDR3 sequence is 14 residues long. Trimming took 0 bases from V and 3 from J, leaving 7 bases between them. The germline CDR1 and CDR2 sequences are SGHNT and YYREEE (reference sequence). Written as DNA, the CDR3 is TGTGCCAGCAGCTTGGCGGGGGTCTACAATGAGCAGTTCTTC. It encodes CASSLAGVYNEQFF.

This chain joins TRBV3-1 (or the pseudogene TRBV3-2) and TRBJ2-6; either TRBD1 or TRBD2 may fit D (6 bases each). In germline, CDR1 is LGHDT, CDR2 YNNKEL (reference sequence). This CDR3 has 19 residues. The germline V and J ends were trimmed by 4 bases and 0 bases, with 19 bases remaining between them. The CDR3 DNA reads as TGTGCCAGCAGCCCCCCGGCGGAAGGGGGACTCTCTGGGGCCAACGTCCTGACTTTC. It translates to CASSPPAEGGLSGANVLTF.

The chain joins TRBV18 to TRBJ1-1; TRBD1 agrees at 12 bases. Germline lookup yields CDR1 KGHSH and CDR2 LQKENI. V was clipped by 6 bases and J by 5 bases; unmatched bases: 10. The CDR3 totals 16 residues. The CDR3 is CASSDGTGGRGTEAFF. CDR3 nucleotides: TGTGCCAGCTCCGACGGGACAGGGGGCAGAGGGACTGAAGCTTTCTTT.

The V and J genes are TRBV5-1 and TRBJ2-7; weak D call: TRBD1 (7 bases). Germline lookup yields CDR1 SGHRS and CDR2 YFSETQ. V was trimmed by 7 bases and J by 2 bases, leaving 19 bases between them. The length of the CDR3 is 15 residues. DNA for the CDR3: TGCGCCAGCTCGGAGGGGGCGGGGCTAACCTACGAGCAGTACTTC. It encodes CASSEGAGLTYEQYF. The full variable domain, completed using reference TRBV5-1 and TRBJ2-7, is KAGVTQTPRYLIKTRGQQVTLSCSPISGHRSVSWYQQTPGQGLQFLFEYFSETQRNKGNFPGRFSGRQFSNSRSEMNVSTLELGDSALYLCASSEGAGLTYEQYFGPGTRLTVT.

The J gene is TRBJ1-1, the V gene TRBV27, with D perhaps matching TRBD1 (5 bases). With 5 bases removed from V and 0 bases from J, the gap between germline ends came to 13 bases. The CDR3 runs to 15 residues. Germline-derived CDR1 and CDR2 are MNHEY and SMNVEV (reference sequence). The CDR3 coding sequence is TGTGCCAGCAGTGCCCGTGGGGGGATGAACACTGAAGCTTTCTTT. It yields the protein CASSARGGMNTEAFF.

The chain recombines TRBV3-1 (or the pseudogene TRBV3-2) with TRBJ2-2; possible D gene TRBD2, 6 bases. Germline V gene lookup returns CDR1 LGHDT and CDR2 YNNKEL (reference sequence). V lost 1 base to trimming and J lost 5 bases, with 8 bases between them. The CDR3 is 14 residues long. CDR3 coding DNA: TGTGCCAGCAGCCAAGTCGGGACTACCGGGGAGCTGTTTTTT. Its translation: CASSQVGTTGELFF.

V gene TRBV10-1 combines with J gene TRBJ2-3; TRBD2 is a possible D gene (6 bases). The length of the CDR3 is 12 residues. With 6 bases removed from V and 6 bases from J, the gap between germline ends came to 10 bases. Germline lookup yields CDR1 WNHNN and CDR2 SYGVQD (reference sequence). This chain's CDR3 is CASSGTADTQYF. The CDR3 region has the DNA TGCGCCAGCAGCGGGACTGCGGATACGCAGTATTTT.

The gene calls are TRBV6-2 or TRBV6-3 and TRBJ2-3, with a possible D match to TRBD2 (5 bases). V lost 3 bases, J lost 1 base, and 8 bases lay in between. Germline CDR1 reads MNHEY; CDR2 reads SVGEGT. The CDR3 covers 14 residues. In nucleotides, the CDR3 is TGTGCCAGCAGTTATCGGGGAGGCACAGATACGCAGTATTTT. It encodes CASSYRGGTDTQYF.

The chain combines TRBV7-8 with TRBJ1-2; D is ambiguous. V lost 2 bases, J lost 1 base, and 8 bases lay in between. Germline V gene lookup returns CDR1 SGHVS and CDR2 FQNEAQ. This CDR3 has 14 amino acids. The CDR3 region has the DNA TGTGCCAGCAGCTTACGAGCCGTTAACTATGGCTACACCTTC. Translation gives CASSLRAVNYGYTF.

The chain employs TRBV4-1 and TRBJ2-5; maybe TRBD1 (6 bases). V lost 4 bases to trimming and J lost 5 bases, with 14 bases between them. In germline, CDR1 is MGHRA, CDR2 YSYEKL. The CDR3 length is 14 residues. CDR3 protein: CASSPRDNTETQYF. The CDR3 coding sequence is TGCGCCAGCAGCCCCCGGGACAATACGGAGACCCAGTACTTC.

This rearrangement joins TRBV28 to TRBJ2-3; weak D call: TRBD2 (6 bases). From germline, CDR1 is MDHEN and CDR2 SYDVKM. The CDR3 loop spans 13 amino acids. The germline V and J ends were trimmed by 7 bases and 4 bases, with 12 bases remaining between them. This CDR3 is CASNRRGSDTQYF. In nucleotides, the CDR3 is TGTGCCAGCAACAGGAGGGGTTCAGATACGCAGTATTTT.

The gene calls are TRBV19 and TRBJ1-4, with D unresolved. The V and J ends lost 7 bases and 4 bases respectively, with 13 bases between them. The germline CDR1 and CDR2 sequences are LNHDA and SQIVND (reference sequence). The CDR3 extends over 14 amino acids. The CDR3 nucleotides read TGTGCCAGTACCGCCAGAGCCAGTAATGAAAAACTGTTTTTT. It translates to CASTARASNEKLFF.

This rearrangement joins TRBV19 to TRBJ2-3; the match to TRBD1 covers 8 bases. In germline, CDR1 is LNHDA, CDR2 SQIVND (reference sequence). V lost 6 bases and J lost 1; bases outside the gene matches: 3. The CDR3 is 14 residues long. The DNA for the CDR3 is TGTGCCAGTAGCGAGGACAGGGGCACAGATACGCAGTATTTT. Translating it yields CASSEDRGTDTQYF.

The CDR3, as DNA: TGTGCCAGCAGCTTCGGACAGGTTCGTAGCAATCAGCCCCAGCATTTT. It specifies CASSFGQVRSNQPQHF. This rearrangement joins TRBV5-8 to TRBJ1-5; 7 bases match TRBD1. This CDR3 comprises 16 residues. Germline CDR1 SGHTS, CDR2 YDEGEE. With 2 bases clipped from V and 0 bases from J, the junction kept 5 bases outside the gene matches.

This sequence joins TRBV23-1 and TRBJ1-2; no firm D call. TRBV23-1 falls under the ORF class, with uncertain function. This CDR3 spans 14 amino acids. V shed 2 bases and J shed 0 bases, with 7 bases lying between them. The CDR3 protein is CASSQDTTNYGYTF. CDR3 nucleotides: TGCGCCAGCAGTCAAGACACAACTAACTATGGCTACACCTTC.

This sequence joins TRBV24-1 and TRBJ2-5, with no clear D. The V end lost 4 bases, the J end lost 4 bases, and 6 bases lay between the germline ends. Per germline, CDR1 KGHDR and CDR2 SFDVKD. This CDR3 contains 12 residues. CDR3 nucleotides: TGTGCCACCAGTGAAGGGCTAGAGACCCAGTACTTC. It specifies CATSEGLETQYF.